The 24 T cell receptor beta chains presented below share a single source sample, sequenced in a study of OX40 agonist ivuxolimab in advanced cancers. The repertoire was sequenced with immunoSEQ multiplex PCR; TCRdb's copy has only in-frame clones and lacks some. The sample holds around 74,000 clones; about nine tenths are singletons and the top ten take 9.5% to 11%. The specimen comprised CD4+ or CD8+ T cells sorted from blood, sampled in a trial of the OX40 agonist ivuxolimab. These receptors were taken from an adult with an advanced solid tumor such as melanoma, head and neck, liver or kidney cancer.

The chain has TRBV4-3 and TRBJ1-3, with TRBD1 identical over 7 bases. CDR3 length: 14 residues. Looked up from germline, CDR1 is LGHNA and CDR2 is YSLEER. V was pared by 2 bases and J by 3 bases, with 1 base of the junction left unmatched. The CDR3 DNA sequence: TGCGCCAGCAGCCAAACAGGGGTTGGAAACACCATATATTTT. It is translated as CASSQTGVGNTIYF.

V gene TRBV11-3 combines with J gene TRBJ2-3, with D possibly being TRBD2 (5 bases). Germline CDR1 reads SGHNT; CDR2 reads YENEEA. V lost 0 bases and J 4 bases, leaving 11 bases between the germline ends. This CDR3 comprises 15 residues. The CDR3 is CASSLDNGESDTQYF. CDR3 nucleotide sequence: TGTGCCAGCAGCTTAGATAACGGGGAGTCAGATACGCAGTATTTT.

Of note for this clone: Other DNA sequences within the sample encode an identical CDR3. V and J are TRBV27 and TRBJ2-7; TRBD1 might be the D (6 bases). Trimming took off 3 bases at V and 5 bases at J, with 8 bases between the two ends. The CDR3 length is 12 residues. The germline V gene encodes CDR1 MNHEY and CDR2 SMNVEV (reference sequence). The CDR3 DNA is TGTGCCAGCAGTTTTACAGGGAACGAGCAGTACTTC. Amino acids: CASSFTGNEQYF.

The chain joins TRBV11-2 to TRBJ1-2, with 7 bases that match TRBD1. After removal of 1 base from V and 4 bases from J, the junction contained 3 bases not matched to a gene. Germline values: CDR1 SGHAT, CDR2 FQNNGV. The CDR3 has 14 amino acids. The CDR3 sequence is CASSLVGGVYGYTF. CDR3 bases: TGTGCCAGCAGCTTAGTAGGGGGCGTCTATGGCTACACCTTC.

The chain is built from TRBV11-2 and TRBJ2-3, with TRBD2 matching 10 bases. CDR3 length: 15 residues. V lost 5 bases to trimming and J lost 4 bases; unmatched junction nucleotides: 6. Germline V gene data show CDR1 as SGHAT and CDR2 as FQNNGV. CDR3 DNA sequence: TGTGCCAGCAGCCCAATAGCGGGGGGTTCAGATACGCAGTATTTT. It specifies CASSPIAGGSDTQYF. Based on the CDR3 plus reference TRBV11-2 and TRBJ2-3, the full variable domain is EAGVAQSPRYKIIEKRQSVAFWCNPISGHATLYWYQQILGQGPKLLIQFQNNGVVDDSQLPKDRFSAERLKGVDSTLKIQPAKLEDSAVYLCASSPIAGGSDTQYFGPGTRLTVL.

The chain uses TRBV5-8 and TRBJ2-1; D may be TRBD2 (6 bases). CDR3 length: 14 residues. Germline V gives CDR1 SGHTS, CDR2 YDEGEE. Trimming took off 6 bases at V and 5 bases at J, with 15 bases between the two ends. The CDR3 spells CASNTEGGNNEQFF. For the CDR3, the DNA is TGTGCCAGCAACACGGAGGGCGGAAACAATGAGCAGTTCTTC.

The chain carries TRBV29-1 and TRBJ2-3; 8 bases fit TRBD1. From germline, CDR1 is SQVTM and CDR2 ANQGSEA. This CDR3 is 18 amino acids long. V lost 2 bases to trimming and J lost 2 bases; unmatched junction nucleotides: 15. CDR3 DNA sequence: TGCAGCGTTGAAAGTAAAGGACAGGGCCTAATTTTCACAGATACGCAGTATTTT. Amino acids: CSVESKGQGLIFTDTQYF.

This chain links TRBV29-1 with TRBJ2-1; 15 bases match TRBD2. V lost 3 bases and J lost 0; bases outside the gene matches: 9. CDR3 length: 19 residues. Germline V CDR1 and CDR2: SQVTM, ANQGSEA. CDR3: CSVDTPGLAGGSSYNEQFF. Written as DNA, the CDR3 is TGCAGCGTTGACACCCCGGGACTAGCGGGGGGTTCCTCCTACAATGAGCAGTTCTTC.

There are many counts of this clone. The chain joins TRBV25-1 to TRBJ1-2; D call uncertain. CDR3 size: 14 residues. Germline values: CDR1 MGHDK, CDR2 SYGVNS. The ends were cut back, 1 base at V and 4 bases at J, with 10 bases in the middle. The CDR3 DNA reads as TGTGCCAGCAGTGAATTGGGTGACGGCTATGGCTACACCTTC. This encodes CASSELGDGYGYTF.

The chain combines TRBV5-5 with TRBJ2-7, with 7 bases lining up with TRBD1. Germline CDR1 and CDR2: SGHKS and YYEKEE (reference sequence). After removal of 4 bases from V and 9 bases from J, the junction contained 13 bases not matched to a gene. The CDR3 spans 14 residues. The CDR3 DNA reads as TGTGCCAGCAGCCCCGGGACAGAGCTATTAGGGCAGTACTTC. It yields the protein CASSPGTELLGQYF.

This clone was seen just once. This rearrangement joins TRBV7-9 to TRBJ2-7, with D possibly matching TRBD1 (5 bases). Germline assignment: CDR1 SEHNR and CDR2 FQNEAQ (reference sequence). The CDR3 is 13 amino acids. V was trimmed by 4 bases and J by 2 bases, leaving 9 bases between them. DNA of the CDR3: TGTGCCAGCAGCTCCGACAGAACCTACGAGCAGTACTTC. This sequence encodes CASSSDRTYEQYF.

The chain links TRBV4-1 to TRBJ2-5; D possibly matches TRBD1 or TRBD2 (5 bases each). The CDR3 loop spans 14 amino acids. Trimming pared 1 base from V and 3 bases from J, leaving 9 bases between. The germline gives CDR1 MGHRA, CDR2 YSYEKL. The CDR3, as DNA: TGCGCCAGCAGCCAAGTTGAGGGGAAAGAGACCCAGTACTTC. Protein: CASSQVEGKETQYF.

The gene calls are TRBV7-6 and TRBJ2-1; no definite D call. Germline values: CDR1 SGHVS, CDR2 FNYEAQ. V was cut by 5 bases and J by 5 bases, with 7 bases left in between. This CDR3 is 12 amino acids long. CDR3 loop: CASSPGHNEQFF. In DNA, the CDR3 is TGTGCCAGCAGCCCAGGACACAATGAGCAGTTCTTC.

This clone has only one observation. J is TRBJ2-2 and V is TRBV4-3; D tentatively reads TRBD1 or TRBD2 (5 bases each). The ends were cut back, 4 bases at V and 0 bases at J, with 9 bases in the middle. Per the germline V gene, CDR1 is LGHNA and CDR2 is YSLEER. The CDR3 is 15 residues long. The chain's CDR3 is CASSLGTSNTGELFF. CDR3 sequence (DNA): TGCGCCAGCAGCCTCGGGACCTCGAACACCGGGGAGCTGTTTTTT.

The chain employs TRBV2 and TRBJ2-1, with D perhaps being TRBD1 or TRBD2 (7 bases each). This CDR3 spans 15 amino acids. The germline V gene encodes CDR1 SNHLY and CDR2 FYNNEI. Trimming removed 8 bases from V and 0 bases from J, with 14 bases in between. CDR3 coding DNA: TGTGCCAGCGGGGAGGGGGCGAGCTCCTACAATGAGCAGTTCTTC. It encodes CASGEGASSYNEQFF.

The chain uses TRBV25-1 and TRBJ2-2; TRBD1 might be the D (6 bases). Between the trimmed V and J ends, which lost 6 bases and 1 base, there was a span of 9 bases. The CDR3 consists of 14 residues. Germline V gene lookup returns CDR1 MGHDK and CDR2 SYGVNS. The CDR3 is CASSPQGNTGELFF. The CDR3 DNA reads as TGTGCCAGCAGCCCACAGGGGAACACCGGGGAGCTGTTTTTT.

The rearrangement uses TRBV9 and TRBJ2-1; 10 nucleotides align to TRBD2. With 5 bases clipped from V and 7 bases from J, the junction kept 12 bases outside the gene matches. The CDR3 extends over 16 amino acids. Germline V gene data show CDR1 as SGDLS and CDR2 as YYNGEE. Here the CDR3 reads CASSARTSGVGNEQFF. The DNA for the CDR3 is TGTGCCAGCAGTGCACGAACTAGCGGGGTTGGGAATGAGCAGTTCTTC.

The chain links TRBV11-2 to TRBJ2-7; D is undetermined. V lost 1 base to trimming and J lost 3 bases, with 10 bases between them. Germline assignment: CDR1 SGHAT and CDR2 FQNNGV. The length of the CDR3 is 14 residues. The CDR3 DNA reads TGTGCCAGCAGCTTAGGGAACCGCCTCTACGAGCAGTACTTC. The encoded protein is CASSLGNRLYEQYF. The complete variable domain, with remaining parts taken from reference TRBV11-2 and TRBJ2-7, reads EAGVAQSPRYKIIEKRQSVAFWCNPISGHATLYWYQQILGQGPKLLIQFQNNGVVDDSQLPKDRFSAERLKGVDSTLKIQPAKLEDSAVYLCASSLGNRLYEQYFGPGTRLTVT.

The chain's CDR3 is CASSSTGYEQYF. DNA for the CDR3: TGTGCCAGCAGCAGCACAGGGTACGAGCAGTACTTC. This chain uses TRBV13 with TRBJ2-7, with D maybe TRBD1 (6 bases). CDR1 is PRHDT and CDR2 is FYEKMQ in the germline V gene (reference sequence). Trimming stripped 5 bases from V and 4 bases from J, with 9 bases between. This CDR3 spans 12 amino acids.

Only one count was recorded for this clone. This chain links TRBV5-1 with TRBJ2-7; 7 positions match TRBD1. CDR3 length: 14 amino acids. The J segment lost 2 bases and the V segment lost 2 bases, leaving 4 bases of the junction unmatched. Germline CDR1 and CDR2: SGHRS and YFSETQ. Here the CDR3 reads CASSFLGTAYEQYF. The DNA of the CDR3 is TGCGCCAGCAGCTTCCTGGGGACAGCCTACGAGCAGTACTTC.

The chain uses TRBV5-6 and TRBJ1-4; no clear D gene. V lost 1 base to trimming and J lost 3 bases, with 16 bases between them. Germline CDR1 is SGHDT and CDR2 is YYEEEE. The CDR3 runs to 17 residues. The DNA for the CDR3 is TGTGCCAGCAGCTTGCTCCTCCTCGGTGGGGCTAATGAAAAACTGTTTTTT. Residues: CASSLLLLGGANEKLFF.

J is TRBJ2-5 and V is TRBV18; D gene ambiguous. V dropped 3 bases and J dropped 5 bases, with 19 bases sitting between them. Looked up from germline, CDR1 is KGHSH and CDR2 is LQKENI. The CDR3 loop spans 16 amino acids. This CDR3 is CASSPYRTAIGETQYF. The DNA for the CDR3 is TGTGCCAGCTCACCTTATCGGACCGCTATAGGGGAGACCCAGTACTTC.

The chain recombines TRBV7-6 with TRBJ2-1; D is perhaps TRBD1 or TRBD2 (7 bases each). The CDR3 is made up of 14 amino acids. The germline gives CDR1 SGHVS, CDR2 FNYEAQ. V was pared by 3 bases and J by 9 bases, with 15 bases between. In DNA, the CDR3 is TGTGCCAGCAGCTTCGGGGGGACAGTGATTGAGCAGTTCTTC. Encoded protein: CASSFGGTVIEQFF.

This chain uses TRBV12-5 with TRBJ2-3; 10 bases agree with TRBD1. The CDR3 is 15 amino acids. CDR1 and CDR2 from the germline V gene are LGHNT and FRNRAP. V lost 6 bases, J lost 4 bases, and 7 bases stayed unmatched. The CDR3 is CASGLTGGTADTQYF. The CDR3, as DNA: TGTGCTAGTGGCTTGACAGGGGGCACAGCAGATACGCAGTATTTT.